Described below is a single T cell receptor (beta chain) sequence and its context. A mixed TRB-A/B primer pool amplified rearranged TRB by multiplex touch-down PCR. TCRdb called the multiplex PCR reads again in MiXCR, with one record for every CDR3 protein. Here the sample spans about 3,200 distinct CDR3 sequences, 45% to 55% being singletons. Peripheral blood genomic DNA, not sorted cells or RNA, was the template. The data were taken from a study of T cell repertoires in aging, cancer and after chemotherapy. Study-wide background: Patients with chronic lymphocytic leukemia were sampled before and after fludarabine- or bendamustine-based chemotherapy.

Germline V gives CDR1 SGHRS, CDR2 YFSETQ. Losses at the gene ends were 4 bases for V and 7 bases for J; bases not matched to a gene: 7. This CDR3 has 15 amino acids. The origin of this receptor is a human donor with a blood cancer. This chain uses TRBV5-1 with TRBJ2-1; 11 nucleotides align to TRBD1. Sequencing input: blood. The DNA of the CDR3 is TGCGCCAGCAGCCCGGGAGGGACAGGGGGGAATGAGCAGTTCTTC. Protein sequence: CASSPGGTGGNEQFF.